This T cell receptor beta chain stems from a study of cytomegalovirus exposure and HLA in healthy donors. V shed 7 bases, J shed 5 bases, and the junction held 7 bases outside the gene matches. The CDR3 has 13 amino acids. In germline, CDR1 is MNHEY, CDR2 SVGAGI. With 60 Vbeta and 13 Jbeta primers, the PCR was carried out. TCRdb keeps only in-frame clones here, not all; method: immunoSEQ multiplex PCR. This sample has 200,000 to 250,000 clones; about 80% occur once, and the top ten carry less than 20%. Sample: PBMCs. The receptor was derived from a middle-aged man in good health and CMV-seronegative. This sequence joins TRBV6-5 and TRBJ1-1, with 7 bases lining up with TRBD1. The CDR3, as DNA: TGTGCCAGCAAAAAGACAGGGATGACTGAAGCTTTCTTT. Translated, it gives CASKKTGMTEAFF.